A single sample gave rise to the 17 T cell receptor beta chains below, sequenced in a study of T cell changes during pregnancy in multiple sclerosis. Clones were sequenced by immunoSEQ multiplex PCR, and TCRdb holds only the in-frame ones, with some missing. The sample carries about 80,000 clones, roughly 94% recorded once. Sequencing was performed on peripheral blood, taken before pregnancy. The receptors derive from a female donor with multiple sclerosis, enrolled in a pregnancy study.

This rearrangement joins TRBV7-9 to TRBJ2-2; D gene uncertain. This CDR3 has 15 amino acids. Germline V lookup: CDR1 SEHNR, CDR2 FQNEAQ (reference sequence). V was trimmed by 3 bases and J by 0 bases, leaving 8 bases between them. CDR3 region: CASSFGNANTGELFF. The CDR3, as DNA: TGTGCCAGCAGCTTTGGCAACGCGAACACCGGGGAGCTGTTTTTT.

The chain couples TRBV7-8 to TRBJ2-7, with a possible D match to TRBD1 (5 bases). The germline gives CDR1 SGHVS, CDR2 FQNEAQ. V dropped 1 base and J dropped 3 bases, with 7 bases sitting between them. This CDR3 is 13 amino acids long. The CDR3 nucleotides read TGTGCCAGCAGCTTAGGGGGCGGCTACGAGCAGTACTTC. Translated: CASSLGGGYEQYF. The variable domain in full, completed from reference TRBV7-8 and TRBJ2-7, reads GAGVSQSPRYKVAKRGQDVALRCDPISGHVSLFWYQQALGQGPEFLTYFQNEAQLDKSGLPSDRFFAERPEGSVSTLKIQRTQQEDSAVYLCASSLGGGYEQYFGPGTRLTVT.

The CDR3 nucleotides are TGTGCCAGCAGTTTCCTTATCGGGGGGAATCAGCCCCAGCATTTT. This codes for CASSFLIGGNQPQHF. The chain has TRBV28 and TRBJ1-5, with D perhaps TRBD1 (5 bases). The CDR3 has 15 amino acids. V was cut by 3 bases and J by 4 bases, with 13 bases left in between. Germline V CDR1 and CDR2: MDHEN, SYDVKM. The full variable domain, its missing parts supplied by reference TRBV28 and TRBJ1-5, is DVKVTQSSRYLVKRTGEKVFLECVQDMDHENMFWYRQDPGLGLRLIYFSYDVKMKEKGDIPEGYSVSREKKERFSLILESASTNQTSMYLCASSFLIGGNQPQHFGDGTRLSIL.

This chain joins TRBV11-2 and TRBJ1-2; D gene ambiguous. CDR1 and CDR2 from the germline V gene are SGHAT and FQNNGV. The CDR3 has 13 residues. V lost 6 bases, J lost 2 bases, and 10 bases lay in between. This chain's CDR3 is CASSPDGNYGYTF. As DNA, the CDR3 is TGTGCCAGCAGTCCCGACGGGAACTATGGCTACACCTTC.

The J gene is TRBJ2-2, the V gene TRBV5-1; D is undetermined. Germline loops: CDR1 SGHRS, CDR2 YFSETQ. V dropped 0 bases and J dropped 8 bases, with 14 bases sitting between them. This CDR3 region has 15 residues. CDR3 region: CASSLAEHLAGELFF. In DNA form, the CDR3 reads TGCGCCAGCAGCTTGGCTGAGCACCTCGCAGGGGAGCTGTTTTTT.

This chain connects TRBV19 to TRBJ1-5; 8 positions match TRBD1. The germline CDR1 and CDR2 sequences are LNHDA and SQIVND (reference sequence). J lost 2 bases, V lost 4 bases, and 1 base had no gene match. This CDR3 spans 14 amino acids. Here the CDR3 DNA reads TGTGCCAGTAGTACGGACAGGGGCAATCAGCCCCAGCATTTT. This translates into CASSTDRGNQPQHF.

The rearrangement joins TRBV15 to TRBJ1-1; possibly TRBD1 for D (6 bases). CDR3 size: 15 residues. Looked up from germline, CDR1 is LNHNV and CDR2 is YYDKDF (reference sequence). Trimming took 3 bases from V and 6 from J, leaving 17 bases between them. The CDR3 region has the DNA TGTGCCACCAGCAGGGGCACGGGGGGGGCAGCTGAAGCTTTCTTT. Translation gives CATSRGTGGAAEAFF.

The chain is built from TRBV27 and TRBJ2-1; 15 nucleotides line up with TRBD2. CDR3 size: 16 residues. Unmatched junction bases numbered 5, after V lost 5 bases and J lost 6 bases. The germline gives CDR1 MNHEY, CDR2 SMNVEV (reference sequence). Here the CDR3 DNA reads TGTGCCAGCAGTCAGGGACTAGCGGGGGGTTTCAATGAGCAGTTCTTC. It codes for CASSQGLAGGFNEQFF.

CDR3 in amino acids: CASSQGSGTSGTSTDTQYF. CDR3 sequence (DNA): TGCGCCAGCAGCCAAGGATCCGGGACTAGCGGTACTAGCACAGATACGCAGTATTTT. This chain joins TRBV4-1 and TRBJ2-3; 11 nucleotides agree with TRBD2. From germline, CDR1 is MGHRA and CDR2 YSYEKL. The CDR3 is made up of 19 amino acids. V was pared by 1 base and J by 0 bases, with 9 bases of the junction left unmatched.

The V call is TRBV6-4, the J call TRBJ2-7; 9 bases agree with TRBD2. The length of the CDR3 is 13 residues. Germline CDR1 is MRHNA and CDR2 is SNTAGT. The J segment lost 3 bases and the V segment lost 5 bases, leaving 2 bases of the junction unmatched. The CDR3 protein is CASSLTSGYEQYF. For the CDR3, the DNA is TGTGCCAGCAGTTTGACTAGCGGCTACGAGCAGTACTTC.

The chain uses TRBV28 and TRBJ2-7, with D perhaps TRBD2 (5 bases). The CDR3 is made up of 13 amino acids. Trimming pared 2 bases from V and 3 bases from J, leaving 8 bases between. Germline CDR1 and CDR2: MDHEN and SYDVKM. The CDR3 DNA reads TGTGCCAGCAGTTTAGAGGGTTTCTACGAGCAGTACTTC. It specifies CASSLEGFYEQYF. The full variable domain, with the rest looked up from reference TRBV28 and TRBJ2-7, is DVKVTQSSRYLVKRTGEKVFLECVQDMDHENMFWYRQDPGLGLRLIYFSYDVKMKEKGDIPEGYSVSREKKERFSLILESASTNQTSMYLCASSLEGFYEQYFGPGTRLTVT.

The chain has TRBV6-5 and TRBJ2-7, with D tentatively TRBD1 (5 bases). Germline V CDR1 and CDR2: MNHEY, SVGAGI. The CDR3 consists of 12 residues. V gave up 5 bases and J gave up 2 bases, with 7 bases separating them. CDR3 sequence (DNA): TGTGCCAGCAGTACGGACACCTACGAGCAGTACTTC. This codes for CASSTDTYEQYF.

CDR3 nucleotide sequence: TGTGCCAGCAGCCAAGATTGGGGGGGGAGGGCCTCGGAGACCCAGTACTTC. Translating gives CASSQDWGGRASETQYF. J is TRBJ2-5 and V is TRBV14; 7 bases are a match to TRBD2. Germline assignment: CDR1 SGHDN and CDR2 FVKESK. Trimming removed 0 bases from V and 5 bases from J; junction bases left unmatched: 12. The CDR3 spans 17 residues.

The chain recombines TRBV30 with TRBJ2-3, with 11 bases aligning to TRBD2. With V trimmed by 7 bases and J by 6 bases, 18 bases remained unmatched. The CDR3 length is 17 residues. Germline V gene lookup returns CDR1 GTSNPN and CDR2 SVGIG (reference sequence). The CDR3 loop is CAYASGRLSNRRDTQYF. The CDR3 DNA follows: TGTGCCTACGCTAGCGGGAGGCTATCGAACCGCCGGGATACGCAGTATTTT.

CDR3 region: CASSFTASGRANTGELFF. Here the CDR3 DNA reads TGTGCCAGCAGCTTTACGGCTAGCGGGCGCGCGAACACCGGGGAGCTGTTTTTT. This chain joins TRBV7-8 and TRBJ2-2; 8 bases are a match to TRBD2. The CDR3 consists of 18 residues. V lost 3 bases and J lost 0; bases outside the gene matches: 9. Germline V gene sequence: CDR1 SGHVS, CDR2 FQNEAQ. The full variable domain, with the rest looked up from reference TRBV7-8 and TRBJ2-2, is GAGVSQSPRYKVAKRGQDVALRCDPISGHVSLFWYQQALGQGPEFLTYFQNEAQLDKSGLPSDRFFAERPEGSVSTLKIQRTQQEDSAVYLCASSFTASGRANTGELFFGEGSRLTVL.

This chain uses TRBV28 with TRBJ2-7; D unclear. There are 13 residues in the CDR3. V was pared by 8 bases and J by 0 bases, with 11 bases between. Germline-derived CDR1 and CDR2 are MDHEN and SYDVKM. The CDR3 reads CASSTRSSYEQYF. As DNA, the CDR3 is TGTGCCAGCTCGACGAGGAGCTCCTACGAGCAGTACTTC.

The CDR3 sequence is CASSHYVTVNQPQHF. CDR3 in DNA: TGTGCCAGCAGCCATTACGTGACAGTAAATCAGCCCCAGCATTTT. The chain carries TRBV28 and TRBJ1-5; weak D call: TRBD1 (5 bases). In germline, CDR1 is MDHEN, CDR2 SYDVKM. The CDR3 consists of 15 residues. Trimming pared 6 bases from V and 4 bases from J, leaving 16 bases between.